This TCR beta chain was observed in a study of naive and memory T cell subsets. An equimolar mix of two oligonucleotides served as the beta constant-region primer for TRBC1 and TRBC2. Using its own MiXCR run on the UMI-ligation and nested PCR reads, TCRdb lists one record per CDR3 protein. The sample records 70,000 to 95,000 distinct CDR3 sequences, around 6.5% being singletons. Ten or more counts support this clonotype. This TCR derives from a human donor in good health. The specimen sequenced was central memory CD4+ T cells from blood.

The CDR3 bases are TGTGCCAGCAGCCTCCGACAGGGTACACACCACGAGCAGTACTTC. Amino acid sequence: CASSLRQGTHHEQYF. V and J are TRBV27 and TRBJ2-7, with 7 bases identical to TRBD1. In germline, CDR1 is MNHEY, CDR2 SMNVEV (reference sequence). V lost 6 bases and J lost 5; bases outside the gene matches: 13. This CDR3 is built from 15 residues.